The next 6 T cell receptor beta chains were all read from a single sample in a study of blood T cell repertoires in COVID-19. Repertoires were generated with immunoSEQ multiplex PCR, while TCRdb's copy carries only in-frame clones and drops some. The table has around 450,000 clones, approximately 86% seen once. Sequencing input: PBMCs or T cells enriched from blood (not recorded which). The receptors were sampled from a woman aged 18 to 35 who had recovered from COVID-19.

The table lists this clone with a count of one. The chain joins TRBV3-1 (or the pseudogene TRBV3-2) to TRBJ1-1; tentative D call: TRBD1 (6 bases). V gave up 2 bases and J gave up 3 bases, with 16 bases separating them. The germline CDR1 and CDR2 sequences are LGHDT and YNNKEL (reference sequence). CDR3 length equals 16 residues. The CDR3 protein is CASSQPTGRRDTEAFF. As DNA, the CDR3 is TGTGCCAGCAGCCAACCTACAGGGCGACGGGACACTGAAGCTTTCTTT.

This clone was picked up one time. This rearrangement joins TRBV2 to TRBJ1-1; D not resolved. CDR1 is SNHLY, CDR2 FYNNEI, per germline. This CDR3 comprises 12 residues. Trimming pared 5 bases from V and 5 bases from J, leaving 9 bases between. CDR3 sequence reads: CASSFGNTEAFF. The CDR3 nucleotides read TGTGCCAGCAGTTTCGGGAATACTGAAGCTTTCTTT.

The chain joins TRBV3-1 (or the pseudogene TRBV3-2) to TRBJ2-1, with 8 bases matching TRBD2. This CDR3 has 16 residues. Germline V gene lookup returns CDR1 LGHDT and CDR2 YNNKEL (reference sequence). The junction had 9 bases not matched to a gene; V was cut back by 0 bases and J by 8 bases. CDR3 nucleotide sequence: TGTGCCAGCAGCCAAGAGCGGGGGGTATTTGGAGATGAGCAGTTCTTC. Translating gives CASSQERGVFGDEQFF.

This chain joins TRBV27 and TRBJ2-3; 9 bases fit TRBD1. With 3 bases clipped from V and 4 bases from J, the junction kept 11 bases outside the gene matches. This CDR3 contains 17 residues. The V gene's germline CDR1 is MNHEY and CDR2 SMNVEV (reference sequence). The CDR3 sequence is CASSFQGVDRGPDTQYF. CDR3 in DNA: TGTGCCAGCAGTTTTCAAGGTGTGGACAGGGGCCCAGATACGCAGTATTTT.

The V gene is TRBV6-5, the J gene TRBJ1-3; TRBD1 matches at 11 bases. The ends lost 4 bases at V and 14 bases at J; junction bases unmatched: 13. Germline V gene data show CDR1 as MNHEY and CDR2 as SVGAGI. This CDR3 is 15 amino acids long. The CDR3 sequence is CASSWGTGGSAALYF. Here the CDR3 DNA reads TGTGCCAGCAGTTGGGGGACAGGGGGGAGCGCAGCTTTATATTTT.

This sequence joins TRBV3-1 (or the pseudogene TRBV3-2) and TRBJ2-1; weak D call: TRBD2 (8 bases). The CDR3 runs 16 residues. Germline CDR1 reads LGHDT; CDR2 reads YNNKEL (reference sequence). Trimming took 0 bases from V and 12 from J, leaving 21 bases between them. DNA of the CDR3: TGTGCCAGCAGCCAAGAAAGGGGGCAGGGGGGACTAGGGCAGTTCTTC. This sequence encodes CASSQERGQGGLGQFF.